Listed below are T cell receptor beta chains from one sample, sequenced in a study of identifying expanded T cells in peripheral blood. Produced via immunoSEQ multiplex PCR; TCRdb's table is partial and in-frame only. Altogether approximately 100,000 clones are present, approximately 88% being singletons, with the ten largest covering about 18%. The sample consisted of blood. Receptors were obtained from a person between 18 and 75 years old in good health. Each CDR3 is given with its conserved first and last residue. The order of the fields is J gene, D gene, V gene, clone size, CDR3 DNA, CDR3 protein. A D gene is named only where the DNA matches it firmly. A clone size is listed for some rows: how often the clone was seen (once, few, many), or a class if it is expanded.

TRBJ1-5 TRBD1 TRBV2 - TGTGCCAGCAACCGGGACAGGGGATTCAATCAGCCCCAGCATTTT CASNRDRGFNQPQHF
TRBJ2-1 - TRBV25-1 - TGTGCCAGCGAACCCCTTACCTACAGATCTGAGCAGTTCTTC CASEPLTYRSEQFF
TRBJ2-7 - TRBV7-9 - TGTGCCAGCAGCTTACAGAATACCTACGAGCAGTACTTC CASSLQNTYEQYF
TRBJ1-4 - TRBV5-1 few TGCGCCAGCAGCTTGGGAGGGAGATATGAAAAACTGTTTTTT CASSLGGRYEKLFF
TRBJ1-2 - TRBV18 - TGTGCCAGCTCACCACTTTCCAGCCCTAACTATGGCTACACCTTC CASSPLSSPNYGYTF
TRBJ1-5 - TRBV30 - TGTGCCTGGAGTGTACCCGGGGCCAACAATCAGCCCCAGCATTTT CAWSVPGANNQPQHF
TRBJ1-2 - TRBV6-1 - TGTGCCAGCAGGGACACCCTTCGGTATGGCTACACCTTC CASRDTLRYGYTF
TRBJ1-6 - TRBV7-9 - TGTGCCAGCAGCTTGGGGGCAGGGGACGAAATATCACCCCTCCACTTT CASSLGAGDEISPLHF
TRBJ2-2 - TRBV5-1 - TGCGCCAGCAGCTTGGCCGACCAGGCGGACACCGGGGAGCTGTTTTTT CASSLADQADTGELFF
TRBJ2-5 - TRBV7-7 - TGTGCCAGCAGCTTAATAATCAAGGAGACCCAGTACTTC CASSLIIKETQYF
TRBJ2-2 TRBD2 TRBV9 - TGTGCCAGCAGCGTAGAGGCGGGGGGCGTCACCGGGGAGCTGTTTTTT CASSVEAGGVTGELFF
TRBJ2-1 - TRBV5-4 - TGTGCCAGCAGCCTAACCGGGAGTTGGCATGAGCAGTTCTTC CASSLTGSWHEQFF
TRBJ2-6 - TRBV5-1 - TGCGCCAGCAGCCCTGACAGAGAGGCCAACGTCCTGACTTTC CASSPDREANVLTF
TRBJ1-5 - TRBV28 - TGTGCCAGCGGGACCGGGGGAAGCAATCAGCCCCAGCATTTT CASGTGGSNQPQHF
TRBJ2-3 - TRBV11-2 - TGTGCCAGCAGCTTTGCCGCGGTCCAGTATTTT CASSFAAVQYF
TRBJ1-4 - TRBV6-5 - TGTGCCAGCAGTTACATCCGGGAAACGGGGGAAAAACTGTTTTTT CASSYIRETGEKLFF
TRBJ1-1 - TRBV7-6 - TGTGCCAGCAGCCGAGACGGGACGGGATGGACTGAAGCTTTCTTT CASSRDGTGWTEAFF
TRBJ1-5 - TRBV19 - TGTGCCAGTAATATGAGGATAGGAGAAAATTATCAGCCCCAGCATTTT CASNMRIGENYQPQHF
TRBJ2-1 - TRBV15 once TGTGCCACCAGCAGAGGAGGGGCATTCAATGAGCAGTTCTTC CATSRGGAFNEQFF
TRBJ2-7 TRBD1 TRBV7-9 few TGTGCCAGCAGCTTAGAAGGGGGCACTTCCTACGAGCAGTACTTC CASSLEGGTSYEQYF
TRBJ2-7 TRBD2 TRBV5-4 - TGTGCCAGCAGCGAACTAGCGCGTGAGCAGTACTTC CASSELAREQYF
TRBJ1-3 TRBD1 TRBV4-3 once TGCGCCAGCAGCCAGGACAGGTCTTCTGGAAACACCATATATTTT CASSQDRSSGNTIYF
TRBJ2-2 - TRBV27 - TGTGCCAGCAGTTTAGTGCGGCCCAACACGAGGGACGAGACCGGGGAGCTGTTTTTT CASSLVRPNTRDETGELFF
TRBJ2-7 - TRBV4-3 - TGCGCCAGCAGCCAAGATGTCGGATACGAGCAGTACTTC CASSQDVGYEQYF
TRBJ2-3 - TRBV15 - TGTGCCACCAGCAGAGCCCCGTCCCTTCAGAGCCGGGACTCCTTTTTCACAGATACGCAGTATTTT CATSRAPSLQSRDSFFTDTQYF
TRBJ1-6 TRBD1 TRBV4-3 - TGCGCCAGCAGCCAAGTGCAGGGGGCACCCCTCCACTTT CASSQVQGAPLHF
TRBJ1-1 - TRBV6-5 - TGTGCCAGCCGTAAGAGCACTGAAGCTTTCTTT CASRKSTEAFF
TRBJ1-4 TRBD1 TRBV7-9 - TGTGCCAGCAGCTCGGACAGGGACGATAATGAAAAACTGTTTTTT CASSSDRDDNEKLFF
TRBJ2-3 TRBD2 TRBV19 - TGTGCCAGCCAAAGTCGGGGGGGCACAGATACGCAGTATTTT CASQSRGGTDTQYF
TRBJ2-7 - TRBV7-2 - TGTGCCAGCAGCCTTCCGGGGACGAACTACGAGCAGTACTTC CASSLPGTNYEQYF
TRBJ1-4 - TRBV15 - TGTGCCACCAGCAGAGCTTGGAGAGGGAAACTGTTTTTT CATSRAWRGKLFF
TRBJ1-5 TRBD1 TRBV15 - TGTGCCACCAGCAGAGATCTAGGGACAGGGGAGAATCAGCCCCAGCATTTT CATSRDLGTGENQPQHF
TRBJ1-2 - TRBV18 - TGTGCCAGCTCACCAACGGGAAGGTATGGCTACACCTTC CASSPTGRYGYTF
TRBJ2-3 - TRBV4-1 - TGCGCCAGCAGCCAAGTTATACGCGATACGCAGTATTTT CASSQVIRDTQYF
TRBJ1-1 TRBD1 TRBV9 - TGTGCCAGCAGCCCCCAGACAGGGACCCCGGGAGAAGCTTTCTTT CASSPQTGTPGEAFF
TRBJ1-6 TRBD1 TRBV18 - TGTGCCAGCTCACCACAGGAGACAGGGGTGGGTTCACCCCTCCACTTT CASSPQETGVGSPLHF
TRBJ2-3 - TRBV30 - TGTGCCTGGAGTCCCCCGCCAGGAACCCCCACAGATACGCAGTATTTT CAWSPPPGTPTDTQYF
TRBJ1-5 - TRBV4-3 few TGCGCCAGCAGCCAAGATCCGGCAGGGCACAATCAGCCCCAGCATTTT CASSQDPAGHNQPQHF
TRBJ1-2 - TRBV13 - TGTGCCAGCAGCATACATCAAAACTATGGCTACACCTTC CASSIHQNYGYTF
TRBJ2-2 TRBD1 TRBV18 - TGTGCCAGCTCGGACTTAGACAGGGGCCGGACCGGGGAGCTGTTTTTT CASSDLDRGRTGELFF
TRBJ1-1 - TRBV10-3 once TGTGCCATCAGTAACCAGGGATGGGGCACTGAAGCTTTCTTT CAISNQGWGTEAFF
TRBJ1-5 TRBD1 TRBV6-5 - TGTGCCAGCAGTCCATCAGGACAGGGACGTCAGCCCCAGCATTTT CASSPSGQGRQPQHF
TRBJ2-5 - TRBV30 - TGTGCCTGGAGTGGTGGAGAGACCCAGTACTTC CAWSGGETQYF
TRBJ1-5 - TRBV7-8 - TGTGCCAGCAGCCGAACGGGACGGGTCAATCAGCCCCAGCATTTT CASSRTGRVNQPQHF
TRBJ2-5 - TRBV7-2 once TGTGCCAGCAGCTCTGGGGTTGAGAAAGAGACCCAGTACTTC CASSSGVEKETQYF
TRBJ2-1 - TRBV7-8 - TGTGCCAGCAGCTCACGGGCGAGGACAGAAAACTCCTACAATGAGCAGTTCTTC CASSSRARTENSYNEQFF
TRBJ1-2 TRBD1 TRBV27 - TGTGCCAGCAGTTTCGGACAGGGTGGAGGCTACACCTTC CASSFGQGGGYTF
TRBJ2-7 - TRBV7-9 - TGTGCCAGCAGCCCTAGGGTCGGACAGTTGAGAACCTACGAGCAGTACTTC CASSPRVGQLRTYEQYF
TRBJ2-3 - TRBV2 - TGTGCCAGCAGTGGGAAAGGGGGTACAGATACGCAGTATTTT CASSGKGGTDTQYF
TRBJ1-1 - TRBV21-1 - TGTGCCAGCAGCAAAGTGAAGGCGGGTCGGAAAATAGCTTTCTTT CASSKVKAGRKIAFF
TRBJ2-5 - TRBV7-2 few TGTGCCAGCAGTAAGGGGGGGGCTTCAGAGACCCAGTACTTC CASSKGGASETQYF
TRBJ2-7 - TRBV6-5 - TGTGCCAGCAGTTACTCTCCTTCGACTAGCTCCTACGAGCAGTACTTC CASSYSPSTSSYEQYF
TRBJ2-1 - TRBV13 - TGTGCCAGCAGCTTAGGCCTTGGCGGGGGCGTTGGGGATGAGCAGTTCTTC CASSLGLGGGVGDEQFF
TRBJ1-5 TRBD1 TRBV4-2 - TGTGCCAGCAGCCAATGGACAGGGGGGCAGCCCCAGCATTTT CASSQWTGGQPQHF